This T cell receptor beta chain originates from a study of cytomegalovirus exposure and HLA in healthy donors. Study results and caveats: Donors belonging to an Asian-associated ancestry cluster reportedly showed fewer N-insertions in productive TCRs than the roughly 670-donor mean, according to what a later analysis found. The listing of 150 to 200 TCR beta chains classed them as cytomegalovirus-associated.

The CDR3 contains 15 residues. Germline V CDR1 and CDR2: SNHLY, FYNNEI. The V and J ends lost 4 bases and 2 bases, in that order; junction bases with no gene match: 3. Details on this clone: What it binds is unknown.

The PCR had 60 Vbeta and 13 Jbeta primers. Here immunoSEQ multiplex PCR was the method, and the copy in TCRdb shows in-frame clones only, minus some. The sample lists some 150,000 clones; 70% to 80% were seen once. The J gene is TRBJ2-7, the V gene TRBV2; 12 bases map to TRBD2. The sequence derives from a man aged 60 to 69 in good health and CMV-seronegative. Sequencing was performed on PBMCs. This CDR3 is CASSGLAGVAYEQYF. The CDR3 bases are TGTGCCAGCAGTGGACTAGCGGGAGTCGCCTACGAGCAGTACTTC.